The clone carrying this T cell receptor beta chain came up a few times. TCRdb keeps only in-frame clones here, not all; method: immunoSEQ multiplex PCR. The profile shows 250,000 to 300,000 clones, about 90% of them singletons. The entry originates in a study of blood T cell repertoires in COVID-19. Study context: Acute and convalescent COVID-19 samples came from the United States, Italy and Spain.

The CDR3 is 14 residues long. Trimming took 4 bases from V and 2 from J; bases not matched to a gene: 5. In germline, CDR1 is SGHRS, CDR2 YFSETQ. The sequence was collected from a woman aged 60 to 75 with COVID-19, enrolled during active disease. This sequence joins TRBV5-1 and TRBJ1-2, with 7 bases lining up with TRBD1. What was sequenced was peripheral blood. CDR3 protein: CASSLGGQNYGYTF. DNA of the CDR3: TGCGCCAGCAGCCTGGGGGGACAGAACTATGGCTACACCTTC.